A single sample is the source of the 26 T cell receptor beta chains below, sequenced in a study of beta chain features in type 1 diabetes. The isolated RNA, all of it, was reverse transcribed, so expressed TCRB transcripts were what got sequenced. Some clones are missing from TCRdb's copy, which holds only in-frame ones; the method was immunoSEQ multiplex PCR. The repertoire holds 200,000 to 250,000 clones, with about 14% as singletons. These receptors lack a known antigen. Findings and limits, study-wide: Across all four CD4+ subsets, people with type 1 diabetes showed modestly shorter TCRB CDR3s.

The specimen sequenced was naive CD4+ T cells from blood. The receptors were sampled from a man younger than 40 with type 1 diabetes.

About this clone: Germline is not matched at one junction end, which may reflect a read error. The CDR3 loop reads CASTREPYDEQFF. The CDR3 DNA is TGTGCCAGTACGCGGGAGCCCTACGATGAGCAGTTCTTC. This chain uses TRBV19 with TRBJ2-1; 7 bases are a match to TRBD2. Germline-derived CDR1 and CDR2 are LNHDA and SQIVND (reference sequence). The CDR3 covers 13 residues.

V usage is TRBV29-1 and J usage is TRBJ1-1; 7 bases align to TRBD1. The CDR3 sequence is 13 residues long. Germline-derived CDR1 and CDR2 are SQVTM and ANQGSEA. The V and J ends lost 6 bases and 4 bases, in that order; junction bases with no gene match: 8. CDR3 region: CSVADRTGTEAFF. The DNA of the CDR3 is TGCAGCGTCGCGGACAGGACGGGCACTGAAGCTTTCTTT.

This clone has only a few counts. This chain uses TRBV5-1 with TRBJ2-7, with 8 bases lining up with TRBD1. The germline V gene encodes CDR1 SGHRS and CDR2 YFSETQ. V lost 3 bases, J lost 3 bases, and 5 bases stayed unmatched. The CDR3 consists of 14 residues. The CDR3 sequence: CASSWDRTNYEQYF. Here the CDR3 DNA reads TGCGCCAGCAGCTGGGACAGGACAAACTACGAGCAGTACTTC.

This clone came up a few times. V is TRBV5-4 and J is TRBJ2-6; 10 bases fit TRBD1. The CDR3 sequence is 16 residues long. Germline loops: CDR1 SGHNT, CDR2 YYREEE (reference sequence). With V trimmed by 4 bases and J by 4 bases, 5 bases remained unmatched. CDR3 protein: CASSRGTGAGANVLTF. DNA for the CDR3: TGTGCCAGCAGCCGGGGGACAGGGGCCGGGGCCAACGTCCTGACTTTC.

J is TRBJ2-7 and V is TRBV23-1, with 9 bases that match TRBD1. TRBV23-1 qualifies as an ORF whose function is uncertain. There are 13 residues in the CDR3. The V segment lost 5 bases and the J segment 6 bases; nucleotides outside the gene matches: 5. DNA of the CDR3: TGCGCCAGCAGTATCGACAGGGGGTTCGAGCAGTACTTC. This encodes CASSIDRGFEQYF.

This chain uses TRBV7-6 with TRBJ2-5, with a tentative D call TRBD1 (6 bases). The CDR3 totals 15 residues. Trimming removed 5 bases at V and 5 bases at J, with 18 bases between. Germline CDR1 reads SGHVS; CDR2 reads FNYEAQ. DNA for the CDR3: TGTGCCAGCAGCCCCCGTAGCAGGGGCGGGGAGACCCAGTACTTC. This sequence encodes CASSPRSRGGETQYF.

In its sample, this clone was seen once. CDR3 sequence: CASSSQPGTGGRTDTQYF. The CDR3 DNA reads TGCGCCAGCAGCTCCCAGCCCGGGACAGGGGGCCGCACAGATACGCAGTATTTT. The chain joins TRBV5-1 to TRBJ2-3; 12 bases line up with TRBD1. The CDR3 has 18 residues. The V segment lost 3 bases and the J segment 1 base; nucleotides outside the gene matches: 9. Germline CDR1 is SGHRS and CDR2 is YFSETQ. Using reference TRBV5-1 and TRBJ2-3 for the parts outside the CDR3, the full variable domain is KAGVTQTPRYLIKTRGQQVTLSCSPISGHRSVSWYQQTPGQGLQFLFEYFSETQRNKGNFPGRFSGRQFSNSRSEMNVSTLELGDSALYLCASSSQPGTGGRTDTQYFGPGTRLTVL.

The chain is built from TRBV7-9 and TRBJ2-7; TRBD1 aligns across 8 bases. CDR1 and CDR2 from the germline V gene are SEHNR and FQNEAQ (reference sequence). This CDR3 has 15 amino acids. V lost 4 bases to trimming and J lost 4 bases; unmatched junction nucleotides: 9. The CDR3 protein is CASSYGQGLGYEQYF. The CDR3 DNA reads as TGTGCCAGCAGCTACGGACAGGGTCTAGGGTACGAGCAGTACTTC.

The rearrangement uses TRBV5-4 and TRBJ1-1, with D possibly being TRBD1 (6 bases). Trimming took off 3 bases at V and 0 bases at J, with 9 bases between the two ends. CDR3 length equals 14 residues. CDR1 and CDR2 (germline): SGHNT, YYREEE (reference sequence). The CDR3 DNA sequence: TGTGCCAGCAGCTACGGACAGTTGAACACTGAAGCTTTCTTT. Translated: CASSYGQLNTEAFF.

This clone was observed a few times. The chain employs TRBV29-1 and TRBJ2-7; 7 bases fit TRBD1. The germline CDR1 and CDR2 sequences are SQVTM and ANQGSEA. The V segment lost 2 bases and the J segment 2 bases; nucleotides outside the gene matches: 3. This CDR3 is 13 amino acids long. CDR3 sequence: CSVEQGDPYEQYF. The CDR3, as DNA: TGCAGCGTTGAACAGGGGGATCCCTACGAGCAGTACTTC.

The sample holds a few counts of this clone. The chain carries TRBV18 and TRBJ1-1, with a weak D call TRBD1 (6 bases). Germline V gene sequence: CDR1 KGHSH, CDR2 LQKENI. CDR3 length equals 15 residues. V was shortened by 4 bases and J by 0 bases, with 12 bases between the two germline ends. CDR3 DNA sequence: TGTGCCAGCTCACGGGACACTTACCTGAACACTGAAGCTTTCTTT. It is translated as CASSRDTYLNTEAFF.

DNA for the CDR3: TGTGCCAGCAGCCAAGGTCCGGACAGGACGAACACTGAAGCTTTCTTT. It translates to CASSQGPDRTNTEAFF. V is TRBV4-2 and J is TRBJ1-1; 7 nucleotides agree with TRBD1. Per the germline V gene, CDR1 is LGHNA and CDR2 is YNFKEQ. V shed 1 base and J 1 base; nucleotides not matched to a gene: 6. The CDR3 has 16 residues.

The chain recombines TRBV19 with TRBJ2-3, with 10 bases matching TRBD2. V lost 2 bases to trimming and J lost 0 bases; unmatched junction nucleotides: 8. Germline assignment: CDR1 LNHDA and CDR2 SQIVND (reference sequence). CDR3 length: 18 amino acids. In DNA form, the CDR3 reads TGTGCCAGTAGTATACTAGCGGGGGTTGTGAGAAGCACAGATACGCAGTATTTT. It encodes CASSILAGVVRSTDTQYF.

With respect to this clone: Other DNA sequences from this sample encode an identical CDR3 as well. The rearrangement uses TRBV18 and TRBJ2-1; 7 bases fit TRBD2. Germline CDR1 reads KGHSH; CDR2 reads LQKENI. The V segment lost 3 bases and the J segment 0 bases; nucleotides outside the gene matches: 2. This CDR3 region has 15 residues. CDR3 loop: CASSPGEGSYNEQFF. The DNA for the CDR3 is TGTGCCAGCTCACCTGGGGAGGGCTCCTACAATGAGCAGTTCTTC.

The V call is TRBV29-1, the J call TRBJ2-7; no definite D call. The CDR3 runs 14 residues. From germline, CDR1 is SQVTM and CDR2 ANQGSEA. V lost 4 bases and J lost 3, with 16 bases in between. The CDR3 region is CSVGADVGFYEQYF. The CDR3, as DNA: TGCAGCGTTGGGGCCGACGTTGGCTTCTACGAGCAGTACTTC.

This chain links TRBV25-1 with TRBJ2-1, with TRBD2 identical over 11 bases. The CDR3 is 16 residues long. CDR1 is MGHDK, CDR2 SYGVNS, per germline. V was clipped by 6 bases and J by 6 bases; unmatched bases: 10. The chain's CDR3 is CASSHLASGRPNEQFF. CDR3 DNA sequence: TGTGCCAGCAGCCATTTAGCTAGCGGGAGGCCCAATGAGCAGTTCTTC.

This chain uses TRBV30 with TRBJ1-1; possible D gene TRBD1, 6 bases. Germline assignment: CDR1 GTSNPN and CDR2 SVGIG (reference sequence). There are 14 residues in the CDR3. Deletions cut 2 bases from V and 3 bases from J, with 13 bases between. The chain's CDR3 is CAWSQAGVDTEAFF. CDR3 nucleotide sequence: TGTGCCTGGAGTCAGGCAGGGGTCGACACTGAAGCTTTCTTT.

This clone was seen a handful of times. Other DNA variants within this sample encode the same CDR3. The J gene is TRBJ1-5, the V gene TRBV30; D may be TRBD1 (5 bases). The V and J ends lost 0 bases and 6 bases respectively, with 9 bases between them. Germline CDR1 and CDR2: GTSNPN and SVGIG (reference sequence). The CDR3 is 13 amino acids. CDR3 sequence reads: CAWSVQGGQPQHF. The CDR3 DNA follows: TGTGCCTGGAGTGTCCAGGGCGGTCAGCCCCAGCATTTT.

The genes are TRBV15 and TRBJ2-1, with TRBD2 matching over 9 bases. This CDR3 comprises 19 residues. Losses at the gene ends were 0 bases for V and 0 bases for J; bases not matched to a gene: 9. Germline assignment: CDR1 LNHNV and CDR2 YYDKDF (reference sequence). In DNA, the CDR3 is TGTGCCACCAGCAGAGAATTCTCGCGGGGGGGTAGCTCCTACAATGAGCAGTTCTTC. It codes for CATSREFSRGGSSYNEQFF.

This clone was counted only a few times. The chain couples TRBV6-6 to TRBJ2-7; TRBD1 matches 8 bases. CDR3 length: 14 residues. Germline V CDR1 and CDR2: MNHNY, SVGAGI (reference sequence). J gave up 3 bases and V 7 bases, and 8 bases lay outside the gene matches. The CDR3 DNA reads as TGTGCCAGCACCTCCGGGACAGGATTCTACGAGCAGTACTTC. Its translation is CASTSGTGFYEQYF.

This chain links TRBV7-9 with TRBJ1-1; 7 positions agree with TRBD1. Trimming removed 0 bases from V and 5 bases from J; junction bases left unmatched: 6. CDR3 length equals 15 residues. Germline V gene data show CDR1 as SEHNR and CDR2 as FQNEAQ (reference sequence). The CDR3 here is CASSLARQGNTEAFF. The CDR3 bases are TGTGCCAGCAGCTTAGCGCGACAGGGCAATACTGAAGCTTTCTTT.

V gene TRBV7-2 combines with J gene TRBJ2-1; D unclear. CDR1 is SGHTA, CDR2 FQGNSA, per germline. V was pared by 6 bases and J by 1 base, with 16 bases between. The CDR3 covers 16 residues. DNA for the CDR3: TGTGCCAGCAGTGCCCTGCGTAACCTTTCCTACAATGAGCAGTTCTTC. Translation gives CASSALRNLSYNEQFF.

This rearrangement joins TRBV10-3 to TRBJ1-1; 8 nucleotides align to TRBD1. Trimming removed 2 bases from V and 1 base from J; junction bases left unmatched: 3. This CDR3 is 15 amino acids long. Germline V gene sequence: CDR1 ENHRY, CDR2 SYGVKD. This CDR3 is CAISEMTGANTEAFF. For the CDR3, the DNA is TGTGCCATCAGTGAGATGACAGGGGCGAACACTGAAGCTTTCTTT.

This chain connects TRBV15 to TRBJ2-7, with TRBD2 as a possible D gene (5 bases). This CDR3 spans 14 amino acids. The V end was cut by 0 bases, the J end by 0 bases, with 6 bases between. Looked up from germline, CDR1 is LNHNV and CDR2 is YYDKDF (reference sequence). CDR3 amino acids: CATSREGSSYEQYF. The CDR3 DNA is TGTGCCACCAGCAGAGAGGGGAGCTCCTACGAGCAGTACTTC. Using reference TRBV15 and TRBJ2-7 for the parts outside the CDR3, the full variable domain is DAMVIQNPRYQVTQFGKPVTLSCSQTLNHNVMYWYQQKSSQAPKLLFHYYDKDFNNEADTPDNFQSRRPNTSFCFLDIRSPGLGDTAMYLCATSREGSSYEQYFGPGTRLTVT.

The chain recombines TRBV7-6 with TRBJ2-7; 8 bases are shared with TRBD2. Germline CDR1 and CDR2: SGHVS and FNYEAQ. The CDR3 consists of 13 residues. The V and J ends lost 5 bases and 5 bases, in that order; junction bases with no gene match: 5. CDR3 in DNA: TGTGCCAGCAGCCGACCGGGGGGGGACGAGCAGTACTTC. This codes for CASSRPGGDEQYF.

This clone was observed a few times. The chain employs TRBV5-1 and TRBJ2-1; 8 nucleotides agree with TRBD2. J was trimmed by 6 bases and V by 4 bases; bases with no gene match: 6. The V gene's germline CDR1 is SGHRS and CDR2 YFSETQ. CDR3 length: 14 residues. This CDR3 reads CASSKELAVNEQFF. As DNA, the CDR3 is TGCGCCAGCAGCAAGGAACTAGCGGTCAATGAGCAGTTCTTC.